This T cell receptor beta chain came from a study of blood T cell repertoires in COVID-19 (dated by TCRdb to about 2020). Regarding the complete study: Samples from collaborators originated in the United States, Italy and Spain and spanned both the acute and convalescent phases of COVID-19. Where HLA class I and class II types were available, the types were taken from metadata supplied by the sample provider, not from assay-based typing. The repertoires were made available in a free public database intended to serve as a resource for research on the immune response to SARS-CoV-2. A de-identified subject ID, COVID-19 status, age in years and sex were almost always included in the sample metadata. The prospective study material was composed of cDNA or gDNA derived from T cells, B-cell-depleted T cells, or PBMCs. The dataset comprised deeply sampled blood TCRbeta repertoires from subjects exposed to, actively infected with, or recovered from COVID-19. Samples came from the ongoing ImmuneRACE study (first 160 participants) plus 1,254 subjects from 6 global collaborators.

Whole blood was collected in K2EDTA tubes by collaborating institutions according to the institutions' own protocols. For TCRbeta analysis, collaborators shipped samples in one of three forms: frozen whole blood, isolated PBMCs, or DNA extracted from either of those sample types. From the cysteine up to the phenylalanine, the CDR3 has a length of 14 residues. Here the CDR3 DNA is all that survives: 42 bases in frame from base 1. There are a few counts of this clone. Its cognate antigen has yet to be identified. Nothing much larger sits one base from this clone, and base qualities are not available. TCRbeta CDR3 regions were amplified from genomic DNA by means of the immunoSEQ Assay, a bias-controlled multiplex PCR. Turning to the authors' computational methods: The number of nucleated cells in each sample was estimated from the amplification of reference gene primers within the assay. To quantify the absolute abundance of each unique TCRbeta CDR3 rearrangement, sequence reads were collapsed and filtered. Productive Simpson clonality was computed per sample as the square root of Simpson's diversity index over productive rearrangements. TCRdb took this table from immuneACCESS and kept in-frame rearrangements with V and J called. Such tables lack part of the clones; where checked against another copy, unresolved V genes explain under half of the gap, and the rest is unexplained. That table gives V, J and clone size, and the DNA gave D and trimming. This sample comprises around 45,000 clones, roughly 86% of them detected only once. The top ten clones comprise over 15% of the sample.

Broader findings and caveats from the paper: How much clinical and demographic metadata was included differed by source and by participant, and the metadata was provided uncurated.

The rearrangement joined TRBV1 to TRBJ1-6; the D call TRBD1 from the table was never checked on the DNA. TRBV1 is assigned pseudogene status. The receptor's source is a man aged 60-69 years with active COVID-19. Sequenced input: peripheral blood. The CDR3 protein: CTSSQGGTRKPLHF. Read as DNA, the sequence is TGCACCAGCAGCCAAGGTGGGACACGAAAGCCCCTCCACTTT.